A selection of T cell receptor beta chains follows, all from one sample in a study of radiation and T cells in renal cell carcinoma. The data were produced by immunoSEQ multiplex PCR, yet TCRdb's version contains in-frame clones alone and is incomplete. The repertoire holds about 150,000 clones, with over 80% as singletons. The sequenced sample was blood, obtained from a patient whose treatment included radiotherapy and nephrectomy. These receptors were taken from a woman aged 45-59 years with renal cell carcinoma. The CDR3 runs from the conserved cysteine through the conserved F or W. D genes are given only for firm matches. Clone size is stated in some rows and not others, as once, few, many or a class when expanded.

TRBV27	NA	TRBJ1-3	NA	CASSFTGGNTIYF	TGTGCCAGCAGTTTTACGGGTGGAAACACCATATATTTT
TRBV7-9	once	TRBJ2-1	TRBD2	CASSFLRGGRYNEQFF	TGTGCCAGCAGCTTCCTTCGGGGGGGCCGTTACAATGAGCAGTTCTTC
TRBV6-1	NA	TRBJ2-7	NA	CASSEEYYEQYF	TGTGCCAGCAGTGAAGAATACTACGAGCAGTACTTC
TRBV18	NA	TRBJ1-4	NA	CASSPQEGMGEKLFF	TGTGCCAGCTCACCACAAGAGGGAATGGGCGAAAAACTGTTTTTT
TRBV9	NA	TRBJ1-3	NA	CASSVFASGNTIYF	TGTGCCAGCAGCGTTTTCGCATCTGGAAACACCATATATTTT
TRBV19	NA	TRBJ1-1	TRBD1	CASVGTAQMNTEAFF	TGTGCCAGTGTGGGGACAGCACAGATGAACACTGAAGCTTTCTTT
TRBV5-4	NA	TRBJ1-1	NA	CASSFGPGLNTEAFF	TGTGCCAGCAGCTTCGGTCCAGGCTTGAACACTGAAGCTTTCTTT
TRBV10-3	NA	TRBJ2-7	NA	CAIRAQSSYEQYF	TGTGCCATCAGGGCACAGAGCTCCTACGAGCAGTACTTC
TRBV7-9	NA	TRBJ2-1	TRBD1	CASSLGRIRDSHNEQFF	TGTGCCAGCAGCTTAGGACGGATACGGGACAGCCACAATGAGCAGTTCTTC
TRBV7-8	NA	TRBJ1-4	TRBD1	CASSMFPGRGGKQGENEKLFF	TGTGCCAGCAGCATGTTCCCGGGAAGGGGCGGGAAACAGGGGGAAAATGAAAAACTGTTTTTT
TRBV6-5	NA	TRBJ1-1	NA	CASGGTEAFF	TGTGCCAGCGGGGGGACTGAAGCTTTCTTT
TRBV7-3	NA	TRBJ1-6	NA	CASSLTKGGFSPLHF	TGTGCCAGCAGCCTAACTAAGGGGGGGTTCTCACCCCTCCACTTT
TRBV7-2	NA	TRBJ2-5	NA	CASSADIQETQYF	TGTGCCAGCAGCGCAGATATACAAGAGACCCAGTACTTC
TRBV6-1	many	TRBJ1-5	TRBD1	CASSDPPPGTGKLSNQPQHF	TGTGCCAGCAGTGATCCACCCCCCGGGACAGGGAAACTTAGCAATCAGCCCCAGCATTTT
TRBV4-2	NA	TRBJ1-5	NA	CASSQDQAAYSNQPQHF	TGTGCCAGCAGCCAAGATCAGGCAGCTTATAGCAATCAGCCCCAGCATTTT
TRBV2	NA	TRBJ1-2	NA	CASSARDPVGYGYTF	TGTGCCAGCAGCGCCCGGGACCCAGTGGGATATGGCTACACCTTC
TRBV5-5	once	TRBJ2-5	NA	CASSFEETQYF	TGTGCCAGCAGCTTTGAAGAGACCCAGTACTTC
TRBV6-5	few	TRBJ1-2	NA	CASSTGRYGYTF	TGTGCCAGCAGTACAGGGAGGTATGGCTACACCTTC
TRBV18	NA	TRBJ1-1	NA	CASSPPWSRGYTEAFF	TGTGCCAGCTCACCACCATGGTCCAGGGGATATACTGAAGCTTTCTTT
TRBV18	NA	TRBJ1-5	NA	CASSPSPPSNNQPQHF	TGTGCCAGCTCGCCATCCCCACCAAGTAACAATCAGCCCCAGCATTTT
TRBV4-1	NA	TRBJ1-2	NA	CASSQGTGGNYGYTF	TGCGCCAGCAGCCAGGGAACCGGCGGGAACTATGGCTACACCTTC
TRBV19	NA	TRBJ1-1	NA	CASTPILRSYTEAFF	TGTGCCAGTACCCCTATCCTAAGGAGCTACACTGAAGCTTTCTTT
TRBV2	NA	TRBJ1-1	NA	CASSETRVNTEAFF	TGTGCCAGCAGTGAAACCAGGGTGAACACTGAAGCTTTCTTT
TRBV10-1	few	TRBJ1-5	NA	CASRYSQPQHF	TGCGCCAGCAGATATAGTCAGCCCCAGCATTTT
TRBV7-8	NA	TRBJ1-3	NA	CASSPIRPVSGNTIYF	TGTGCCAGCAGCCCAATCCGGCCTGTCTCTGGAAACACCATATATTTT
TRBV9	NA	TRBJ2-2	TRBD2	CASSPSTPGLAGGTNTGELFF	TGTGCCAGCAGCCCATCTACCCCGGGACTAGCGGGGGGAACGAACACCGGGGAGCTGTTTTTT
TRBV19	NA	TRBJ2-1	TRBD2	CASSMGLAENEQFF	TGTGCCAGTAGTATGGGACTAGCGGAGAATGAGCAGTTCTTC
TRBV6-5	NA	TRBJ1-6	NA	CASRLQSNSPLHF	TGTGCCAGCCGTCTCCAAAGTAATTCACCCCTCCACTTT
TRBV28	NA	TRBJ1-2	NA	CASSLAGAGYTF	TGTGCCAGCAGTTTAGCGGGGGCTGGCTACACCTTC
TRBV7-6	NA	TRBJ2-7	TRBD1	CASSLRDRGFNEQYF	TGTGCCAGCAGCTTAAGGGACAGGGGGTTCAACGAGCAGTACTTC
TRBV18	once	TRBJ1-1	TRBD1	CASSQGQANTEAFF	TGTGCCAGCTCCCAGGGACAGGCGAACACTGAAGCTTTCTTT
TRBV10-3	NA	TRBJ1-1	NA	CATGQLMNTEAFF	TGTGCCACCGGACAGCTCATGAACACTGAAGCTTTCTTT
TRBV5-8	NA	TRBJ2-7	TRBD2	CASIGGAGYEQYF	TGTGCCAGCATCGGGGGGGCCGGGTACGAGCAGTACTTC
TRBV7-3	NA	TRBJ1-3	NA	CASSRGGGHPGNTIYF	TGTGCCAGCAGCCGAGGAGGGGGGCACCCAGGAAACACCATATATTTT
TRBV29-1	once	TRBJ1-1	NA	CSVDGGRMNTEAFF	TGCAGCGTTGACGGGGGCCGCATGAACACTGAAGCTTTCTTT
TRBV6-5	NA	TRBJ1-6	NA	CASSYGRGSPLHF	TGTGCCAGCAGTTACGGACGGGGTTCACCCCTCCACTTT
TRBV7-9	NA	TRBJ1-6	NA	CASSLPPSPLHF	TGTGCCAGCAGCTTACCCCCTTCACCCCTCCACTTT
TRBV2	once	TRBJ1-5	NA	CASSLDSGYQPQHF	TGTGCCAGCAGTCTAGACAGCGGATATCAGCCCCAGCATTTT
TRBV7-9	NA	TRBJ2-5	TRBD2	CASSLALGGVETQYF	TGTGCCAGCAGCTTAGCGCTCGGGGGGGTCGAGACCCAGTACTTC
TRBV19	NA	TRBJ1-1	NA	CASSPAFEDLSEAFF	TGTGCCAGTAGTCCGGCCTTCGAAGATCTCTCTGAAGCTTTCTTT
TRBV18	NA	TRBJ1-5	NA	CASSPGQGSRVNQPQHF	TGTGCCAGCTCACCGGGGCAGGGTAGTAGGGTCAATCAGCCCCAGCATTTT
TRBV21-1	NA	TRBJ2-1	NA	CASSRLRGPRDRDYNEQFF	TGTGCCAGCAGCCGACTAAGGGGACCCCGGGACAGGGACTACAATGAGCAGTTCTTC
TRBV4-2	NA	TRBJ2-5	NA	CASSQGGASQETQYF	TGTGCCAGCAGCCAAGGAGGGGCCTCGCAAGAGACCCAGTACTTC
TRBV18	once	TRBJ2-1	NA	CASSQQGPEQFF	TGTGCCAGCTCCCAACAGGGACCTGAGCAGTTCTTC
TRBV7-6	NA	TRBJ2-1	NA	CATQASSYNEQFF	TGTGCCACTCAAGCCTCGTCATACAATGAGCAGTTCTTC
TRBV30	NA	TRBJ1-5	TRBD1	CAWRVPGGSNQPQHF	TGTGCCTGGAGGGTCCCAGGGGGCAGCAATCAGCCCCAGCATTTT